The 30 T cell receptor beta chains listed next were all sequenced from one sample in a study of T cell responses to AZD1222 COVID-19 vaccine. Only in-frame clones appear in the TCRdb table, and some are missing; sequencing was by immunoSEQ multiplex PCR. The profile covers 200,000 or so clones, with more than 85% appearing a single time and roughly 0.99% taken by the ten largest. The sample consisted of peripheral blood, taken on day 0 of MenACWY control vaccination. These receptors all come from an adult in good health.

This chain links TRBV5-4 with TRBJ1-1, with no clear D. CDR3 size: 13 residues. V dropped 4 bases and J dropped 0 bases, with 7 bases sitting between them. CDR1 is SGHNT and CDR2 is YYREEE in the germline V gene (reference sequence). The CDR3 sequence is CASSLTVNTEAFF. The CDR3, as DNA: TGTGCCAGCAGCCTCACAGTGAACACTGAAGCTTTCTTT.

The chain uses TRBV2 and TRBJ2-2; D is perhaps TRBD1 or TRBD2 (5 bases each). Per the germline V gene, CDR1 is SNHLY and CDR2 is FYNNEI. The V end lost 6 bases, the J end lost 4 bases, and 15 bases lay between the germline ends. This CDR3 is 15 amino acids long. The CDR3 coding sequence is TGTGCCAGCAGGGAGACCGGGACGGTCACCGGGGAGCTGTTTTTT. It translates to CASRETGTVTGELFF.

The chain uses TRBV19 and TRBJ2-3, with TRBD1 as a possible D gene (5 bases). CDR1 LNHDA and CDR2 SQIVND come from the germline V gene (reference sequence). V lost 1 base and J 3 bases, leaving 8 bases between the germline ends. This CDR3 spans 14 amino acids. The CDR3 protein is CASSIGQQTDTQYF. The CDR3 bases are TGTGCCAGTAGTATAGGACAGCAAACAGATACGCAGTATTTT.

This sequence joins TRBV5-4 and TRBJ2-7; TRBD1 might be the D (5 bases). CDR1 is SGHNT and CDR2 is YYREEE in the germline V gene (reference sequence). Trimming took 4 bases from V and 6 from J, leaving 11 bases between them. The length of the CDR3 is 12 residues. The CDR3, as DNA: TGTGCCAGCAGCGCTGGGGCGGCCGAGCAGTACTTC. Residues: CASSAGAAEQYF.

The chain recombines TRBV6-6 with TRBJ1-6; 7 bases map to TRBD1. V lost 6 bases to trimming and J lost 7 bases; unmatched junction nucleotides: 3. The germline V gene encodes CDR1 MNHNY and CDR2 SVGAGI (reference sequence). The CDR3 consists of 13 residues. The CDR3 DNA follows: TGTGCCAGCAGCACAGGGGAAAATTCACCCCTCCACTTT. This translates into CASSTGENSPLHF.

The chain combines TRBV6-5 with TRBJ2-2; D might be TRBD1 (6 bases). This CDR3 has 15 residues. Trimming cost V 6 bases and J 4 bases, with 15 bases left between them. Germline V gene data show CDR1 as MNHEY and CDR2 as SVGAGI. The CDR3 region has the DNA TGTGCCAGCAGGGGTGGGACAAACCCCACCGGGGAGCTGTTTTTT. As protein: CASRGGTNPTGELFF.

The rearrangement joins TRBV12-3 or TRBV12-4 to TRBJ1-5; D unclear. Trimming cost V 3 bases and J 2 bases, with 5 bases left between them. The CDR3 is made up of 13 amino acids. The CDR3 nucleotides read TGTGCCAGCAGTTTGGACCGCAATCAGCCCCAGCATTTT. It codes for CASSLDRNQPQHF.

The rearrangement links TRBV7-9 to TRBJ2-1; either TRBD1 or TRBD2 may fit D (5 bases each). Germline V gene sequence: CDR1 SEHNR, CDR2 FQNEAQ (reference sequence). The CDR3 contains 11 residues. V was clipped by 5 bases and J by 14 bases, with 13 bases between them. For the CDR3, the DNA is TGTGCCAGCAGCCGCAGGGAGAGGGAGTTCTTC. Its translation: CASSRREREFF.

The V call is TRBV6-5, the J call TRBJ1-1; TRBD1 aligns across 9 bases. With V trimmed by 7 bases and J by 4 bases, 10 bases remained unmatched. This CDR3 is 15 amino acids long. Germline lookup yields CDR1 MNHEY and CDR2 SVGAGI. The CDR3 DNA follows: TGTGCCAGCAAAACAACAACAGGGGGCGGCACTGAAGCTTTCTTT. Encoded protein: CASKTTTGGGTEAFF.

This rearrangement joins TRBV3-1 (or the pseudogene TRBV3-2) to TRBJ1-6; weak D call: TRBD1 (6 bases). CDR3 length: 11 residues. Trimming removed 4 bases from V and 15 bases from J, with 10 bases in between. Germline lookup yields CDR1 LGHDT and CDR2 YNNKEL (reference sequence). CDR3 sequence (DNA): TGTGCCAGCAGCCGAGGAGGGGGCCTCCACTTT. Translating gives CASSRGGGLHF.

This chain connects TRBV5-4 to TRBJ2-2; maybe TRBD1 (5 bases). The germline CDR1 and CDR2 sequences are SGHNT and YYREEE (reference sequence). The CDR3 is 15 amino acids. V lost 3 bases to trimming and J lost 6 bases, with 15 bases between them. In nucleotides, the CDR3 is TGTGCCAGCAGCTCAGCAGGACACTCTGCCGGGGAGCTGTTTTTT. Encoded protein: CASSSAGHSAGELFF.

The gene calls are TRBV5-6 and TRBJ1-1; D might be TRBD1 (6 bases). V gave up 4 bases and J gave up 3 bases, with 16 bases separating them. Looked up from germline, CDR1 is SGHDT and CDR2 is YYEEEE. The CDR3 sequence is 15 residues long. The DNA for the CDR3 is TGTGCCAGCAGCGGAACAGGGTATGGGGACACTGAAGCTTTCTTT. This gives the protein CASSGTGYGDTEAFF.

The V gene is TRBV13, the J gene TRBJ1-1; no definite D call. Trimming removed 2 bases from V and 2 bases from J, with 15 bases in between. Germline CDR1 and CDR2: PRHDT and FYEKMQ (reference sequence). The CDR3 runs to 16 residues. CDR3 residues: CASSLRRAALNTEAFF. CDR3 sequence (DNA): TGTGCCAGCAGCTTACGTAGGGCAGCACTTAACACTGAAGCTTTCTTT.

V gene TRBV6-2 or TRBV6-3 combines with J gene TRBJ1-6; 7 bases agree with TRBD1. V shed 4 bases, J shed 12 bases, and the junction held 6 bases outside the gene matches. The CDR3 spans 13 residues. Germline CDR1 is MNHEY and CDR2 is SVGEGT. The CDR3 loop is CASSSYRGIPLHF. The CDR3 nucleotides read TGTGCCAGCAGTTCCTACAGGGGAATACCCCTCCACTTT.

V gene TRBV27 combines with J gene TRBJ1-1; D perhaps matches TRBD1 (6 bases). Germline values: CDR1 MNHEY, CDR2 SMNVEV (reference sequence). The CDR3 loop spans 13 amino acids. Trimming removed 7 bases from V and 8 bases from J, with 17 bases in between. The CDR3 bases are TGTGCCAGCACGCAACTAGACAGGAAAGAAGCTTTCTTT. It codes for CASTQLDRKEAFF.

The V and J genes are TRBV5-1 and TRBJ2-7; unclear D gene. The CDR3 is 13 residues long. V was cut by 0 bases and J by 4 bases, with 8 bases left in between. Germline V gene lookup returns CDR1 SGHRS and CDR2 YFSETQ. CDR3 loop: CASSLEAEYEQYF. The DNA of the CDR3 is TGCGCCAGCAGCTTGGAGGCAGAGTACGAGCAGTACTTC.

This sequence joins TRBV10-2 and TRBJ1-5; TRBD1 matches at 10 bases. V lost 3 bases, J lost 4 bases, and 3 bases stayed unmatched. CDR3 length: 15 residues. CDR1 WSHSY and CDR2 SAAADI come from the germline V gene. This CDR3 reads CASSEPGQGNQPQHF. CDR3 sequence (DNA): TGCGCCAGCAGTGAACCGGGACAGGGGAATCAGCCCCAGCATTTT.

For the CDR3, the DNA is TGTGCCAGCAGCTTGGCGGGACCGAGGCGAGAGACCCAGTACTTC. Amino acids: CASSLAGPRRETQYF. The chain carries TRBV5-8 and TRBJ2-5; perhaps D is TRBD1 or TRBD2 (5 bases each). CDR1 SGHTS and CDR2 YDEGEE come from the germline V gene. Between the trimmed V and J ends, which lost 0 bases and 4 bases, there was a span of 13 bases. The CDR3 has 15 residues.

This chain connects TRBV30 to TRBJ2-4; D is undetermined. The CDR3 length is 15 residues. The germline V and J ends were trimmed by 1 base and 1 base, with 11 bases remaining between them. Germline-derived CDR1 and CDR2 are GTSNPN and SVGIG (reference sequence). The CDR3 DNA is TGTGCCTGGAGTGAGGTCATTCGGGCCAAAAACATTCAGTACTTC. Encoded protein: CAWSEVIRAKNIQYF.

This chain links TRBV7-8 with TRBJ1-4, with 8 bases fitting TRBD1. The CDR3 runs to 15 residues. J lost 7 bases, V lost 1 base, and 5 bases had no gene match. Germline V gene sequence: CDR1 SGHVS, CDR2 FQNEAQ. In nucleotides, the CDR3 is TGTGCCAGCAGCTTAGGGACAGGGAACTTTGAAAAACTGTTTTTT. This sequence encodes CASSLGTGNFEKLFF.

This clone was seen only once. The V and J genes are TRBV3-1 (or the pseudogene TRBV3-2) and TRBJ1-4; D gene uncertain. Trimming stripped 5 bases from V and 4 bases from J, with 11 bases between. The CDR3 extends over 14 amino acids. The germline V gene has CDR1 LGHDT and CDR2 YNNKEL (reference sequence). CDR3 sequence: CASSLDTINEKLFF. CDR3 DNA sequence: TGTGCCAGCAGCTTAGACACCATTAATGAAAAACTGTTTTTT.

V usage is TRBV4-2 and J usage is TRBJ1-6; D possibly corresponds to TRBD1 (5 bases). This CDR3 has 16 residues. From germline, CDR1 is LGHNA and CDR2 YNFKEQ. Trimming removed 0 bases at V and 6 bases at J, with 12 bases between. Here the CDR3 reads CASSQDPGRLNSPLHF. CDR3 bases: TGTGCCAGCAGCCAAGACCCGGGACGGCTTAATTCACCCCTCCACTTT.

The rearrangement joins TRBV7-9 to TRBJ1-1; D is unresolved. Germline V gene sequence: CDR1 SEHNR, CDR2 FQNEAQ (reference sequence). V dropped 5 bases and J dropped 10 bases, with 26 bases sitting between them. The CDR3 is 16 residues long. For the CDR3, the DNA is TGTGCCAGCAGCGTATCGGGAAACTCCCGTCACATGGGAGCTTTCTTT. Its translation: CASSVSGNSRHMGAFF.

The chain carries TRBV3-1 (or the pseudogene TRBV3-2) and TRBJ1-6; no clear D. CDR1 is LGHDT, CDR2 YNNKEL, per germline (reference sequence). V was clipped by 0 bases and J by 5 bases, with 5 bases between them. This CDR3 spans 14 amino acids. The CDR3: CASSQDLDNSPLHF. Written as DNA, the CDR3 is TGTGCCAGCAGCCAAGATCTGGATAATTCACCCCTCCACTTT.

The rearrangement links TRBV4-1 to TRBJ2-1, with a weak D call TRBD2 (6 bases). V lost 1 base and J lost 3, with 10 bases in between. CDR1 and CDR2 from the germline V gene are MGHRA and YSYEKL. This CDR3 has 15 residues. The DNA for the CDR3 is TGCGCCAGCAGCCAAGCGGGACTCATCTACAATGAGCAGTTCTTC. Translating gives CASSQAGLIYNEQFF.

This chain connects TRBV18 to TRBJ1-2; tentatively, D is TRBD1 (5 bases). Per germline, CDR1 KGHSH and CDR2 LQKENI. The CDR3 consists of 13 residues. V lost 5 bases, J lost 7 bases, and 14 bases lay in between. In DNA, the CDR3 is TGTGCCAGCTCAGCGTCGGGGGAAAGTGGCTACACCTTC. Its translation: CASSASGESGYTF.

The CDR3 reads CASSVRRRVSAGELFF. In nucleotides, the CDR3 is TGTGCCAGCAGCGTTAGGCGGAGGGTCTCGGCCGGGGAGCTGTTTTTT. The rearrangement links TRBV9 to TRBJ2-2; D might be TRBD2 (6 bases). CDR1 and CDR2 from the germline V gene are SGDLS and YYNGEE. Trimming stripped 2 bases from V and 6 bases from J, with 17 bases between. The CDR3 consists of 16 residues.

The chain has TRBV6-6 and TRBJ2-1; no definite D call. Trimming took off 5 bases at V and 8 bases at J, with 22 bases between the two ends. The CDR3 runs 16 residues. In germline, CDR1 is MNHNY, CDR2 SVGAGI (reference sequence). The chain's CDR3 is CASSTRSDDFTDEQFF. The CDR3 DNA reads as TGTGCCAGCAGTACCCGGAGCGACGACTTTACCGATGAGCAGTTCTTC.

The rearrangement links TRBV15 to TRBJ1-2; D is perhaps TRBD1 (5 bases). CDR1 and CDR2 (germline): LNHNV, YYDKDF (reference sequence). The V and J ends lost 3 bases and 8 bases respectively, with 16 bases between them. There are 14 residues in the CDR3. CDR3 loop: CATSSGTEFPGYTF. DNA for the CDR3: TGTGCCACCAGCAGCGGGACGGAATTCCCCGGCTACACCTTC.

This clone was counted a single time. This chain uses TRBV7-9 with TRBJ2-3, with 8 bases fitting TRBD2. The CDR3 sequence is 15 residues long. Germline lookup yields CDR1 SEHNR and CDR2 FQNEAQ (reference sequence). V shed 3 bases and J 5 bases; nucleotides not matched to a gene: 7. This CDR3 is CASSFPSGSGDTQYF. The DNA of the CDR3 is TGTGCCAGCAGCTTCCCTAGCGGGTCAGGAGATACGCAGTATTTT.